The 4 T cell receptor beta chains in this list originate from one sample, sequenced in a study of T cells in Graves' hyperthyroidism and ophthalmopathy. Regions amplified from RNA transcripts were the TCR beta CDR3 regions. First-round RT-PCR targeting the TCR CDR3 was performed with the HTBI primer set. Via MiXCR, TCRdb re-called the multiplex PCR reads, giving one row per CDR3 protein. Among some 550,000 distinct CDR3 sequences, around 21% were seen once, and the ten largest hold more than 20%. Sequenced: blood. The receptors were gathered from a man between 18 and 29 years old with Graves' hyperthyroidism.

The genes are TRBV5-1 and TRBJ2-7; no clear D. V dropped 4 bases and J dropped 0 bases, with 20 bases sitting between them. CDR1 and CDR2 from the germline V gene are SGHRS and YFSETQ. CDR3 length equals 17 residues. CDR3 bases: TGCGCCAGCAGCAACCAGAATACAGTATTCAGCTCCTACGAGCAGTACTTC. It specifies CASSNQNTVFSSYEQYF.

As for this clonotype: A much larger clone differs from this one at a single base, so this may be a read error. The V and J genes are TRBV28 and TRBJ1-2; 7 positions agree with TRBD1. The germline V gene has CDR1 MDHEN and CDR2 SYDVKM. CDR3 length: 15 amino acids. The V segment lost 4 bases and the J segment 4 bases; nucleotides outside the gene matches: 9. CDR3 residues: CASSSPRGGGYGYTF. CDR3 bases: TGTGCCAGCAGTTCCCCCAGGGGGGGTGGCTATGGCTACACCTTC.

This clonotype appeared once. The rearrangement uses TRBV7-9 and TRBJ2-5; no clear D. This CDR3 has 14 amino acids. V dropped 5 bases and J dropped 2 bases, with 12 bases sitting between them. Per germline, CDR1 SEHNR and CDR2 FQNEAQ (reference sequence). CDR3 coding DNA: TGTGCCAGCAGCATCCGACAATATCAAGAGACCCAGTACTTC. It codes for CASSIRQYQETQYF.

This clonotype was seen more than once but under ten times. The V call is TRBV6-5, the J call TRBJ2-7, with a tentative D call TRBD2 (5 bases). Germline V gene lookup returns CDR1 MNHEY and CDR2 SVGAGI. Trimming stripped 6 bases from V and 2 bases from J, with 20 bases between. The CDR3 is 16 amino acids. CDR3 DNA: TGTGCCAGCAGCTATCTCGAGGACTCGAAGACCTACGAGCAGTACTTC. It specifies CASSYLEDSKTYEQYF.